A selection of T cell receptor beta chains follows, all from one sample in a study of PD-L1 blockade in urothelial cancer. Clones were sequenced by immunoSEQ multiplex PCR, and TCRdb holds only the in-frame ones, with some missing. The repertoire holds around 45,000 clones, with about four fifths as singletons. The input for sequencing was PBMCs, taken around atezolizumab (anti-PD-L1) treatment. The source of these receptors is a man in his 60s with urothelial cancer. Each CDR3 is given with its conserved first and last residue. The order of the fields is V gene, clone size, D gene, J gene, CDR3 DNA, CDR3 protein. D genes are given only for firm matches. Clone size is shown for a subset of rows, as once, few, many or a class of expanded clone.

v_gene: TRBV5-4; abundance: NA; d_gene: TRBD2; j_gene: TRBJ2-5; CDR3nt: TGTGCCAGCAGCTTGGGCCGGGGGGGCACGGCGGAGACCCAGTACTTC; CDR3aa: CASSLGRGGTAETQYF
v_gene: TRBV4-1; abundance: NA; d_gene: TRBD2; j_gene: TRBJ2-3; CDR3nt: TGCGCCAGCAGCCCTGGGGGAGGGGTAGCAGATACGCAGTATTTT; CDR3aa: CASSPGGGVADTQYF
v_gene: TRBV9; abundance: NA; d_gene: NA; j_gene: TRBJ1-5; CDR3nt: TGTGCCAGCAGCGAGGAAGGGGCAGGGCGCTATAGCAATCAGCCCCAGCATTTT; CDR3aa: CASSEEGAGRYSNQPQHF
v_gene: TRBV7-6; abundance: NA; d_gene: TRBD2; j_gene: TRBJ2-7; CDR3nt: TGTGCCAGCAGCTTAGATGGACTAGGGTACGAGCAGTACTTC; CDR3aa: CASSLDGLGYEQYF
v_gene: TRBV2; abundance: NA; d_gene: TRBD2; j_gene: TRBJ2-5; CDR3nt: TGTGCCAGCCTTAGGACTAGTCAGAAGACCCAGTACTTC; CDR3aa: CASLRTSQKTQYF
v_gene: TRBV5-4; abundance: few; d_gene: TRBD1; j_gene: TRBJ2-7; CDR3nt: TGTGCCAGCAGCTTAGAGGGGGCCGGAGGCGAGCAGTACTTC; CDR3aa: CASSLEGAGGEQYF
v_gene: TRBV15; abundance: NA; d_gene: NA; j_gene: TRBJ2-5; CDR3nt: TGTGCCACCAGCAGAGATGAGGTGGGGCAGGGCGAGACCCAGTACTTC; CDR3aa: CATSRDEVGQGETQYF
v_gene: TRBV6-1; abundance: NA; d_gene: NA; j_gene: TRBJ1-1; CDR3nt: TGTGCCAGCAGTGAAAGGAGGAACACTGAAGCTTTCTTT; CDR3aa: CASSERRNTEAFF
v_gene: TRBV5-4; abundance: few; d_gene: TRBD1; j_gene: TRBJ1-2; CDR3nt: TGTGCCAGCAGCTTGTACAGGGGGCGCGATGGCTACACCTTC; CDR3aa: CASSLYRGRDGYTF
v_gene: TRBV28; abundance: NA; d_gene: TRBD1; j_gene: TRBJ1-5; CDR3nt: TGTGCCAGCAGACGAGCCGGGACAGGGGGACAGCCCCAGCATTTT; CDR3aa: CASRRAGTGGQPQHF
v_gene: TRBV5-6; abundance: once; d_gene: TRBD2; j_gene: TRBJ2-7; CDR3nt: TGTGCCAGCAGCTTGTACGGGGGGGAGTCCTACGAGCAGTACTTC; CDR3aa: CASSLYGGESYEQYF
v_gene: TRBV28; abundance: NA; d_gene: NA; j_gene: TRBJ2-6; CDR3nt: TGTGCCAGCAGTTTATCTAGCTCTGGGGCCAACGTCCTGACTTTC; CDR3aa: CASSLSSSGANVLTF
v_gene: TRBV5-1; abundance: NA; d_gene: NA; j_gene: TRBJ1-1; CDR3nt: TGCGCCAGCAGCCCGGTGGGGGGGCAAACTGAAGCTTTCTTT; CDR3aa: CASSPVGGQTEAFF
v_gene: TRBV5-4; abundance: NA; d_gene: TRBD2; j_gene: TRBJ2-3; CDR3nt: TGTGCCAGCAGCTCCTTCTCAGGCGGGGGAACAGATACGCAGTATTTT; CDR3aa: CASSSFSGGGTDTQYF
v_gene: TRBV15; abundance: NA; d_gene: NA; j_gene: TRBJ1-2; CDR3nt: TGTGCCACCAGCAGAGGAGAGACAGGAGCTAACTATGGCTACACCTTC; CDR3aa: CATSRGETGANYGYTF
v_gene: TRBV19; abundance: NA; d_gene: TRBD1; j_gene: TRBJ2-7; CDR3nt: TGTGCCAGCCGGGCGACAGGGGGATACGAGCAGTACTTC; CDR3aa: CASRATGGYEQYF
v_gene: TRBV5-4; abundance: NA; d_gene: NA; j_gene: TRBJ2-5; CDR3nt: TGTGCCAGCAGCTTGGACACCCCAGAGACCCAGTACTTC; CDR3aa: CASSLDTPETQYF
v_gene: TRBV10-3; abundance: NA; d_gene: NA; j_gene: TRBJ2-1; CDR3nt: TGTGCAATCCGGAGGGGTAGGGACAATGAGCAGTTCTTC; CDR3aa: CAIRRGRDNEQFF
v_gene: TRBV7-6; abundance: NA; d_gene: TRBD2; j_gene: TRBJ2-3; CDR3nt: TGTGCCAGCAGCTTCGATGTTGCGGGGGGGGTCACAGATACGCAGTATTTT; CDR3aa: CASSFDVAGGVTDTQYF
v_gene: TRBV7-2; abundance: NA; d_gene: TRBD2; j_gene: TRBJ2-1; CDR3nt: TGTGCCAGCAGCTTAAACGGGGGGGACTACAATGAGCAGTTCTTC; CDR3aa: CASSLNGGDYNEQFF
v_gene: TRBV10-3; abundance: NA; d_gene: NA; j_gene: TRBJ1-1; CDR3nt: TGTGCCATCAGATATACACAACAAAGGGGCCGGGGGACGGGCACTGAAGCTTTCTTT; CDR3aa: CAIRYTQQRGRGTGTEAFF
v_gene: TRBV5-1; abundance: NA; d_gene: NA; j_gene: TRBJ2-5; CDR3nt: TGCGCCAGCAGCCCTGAGAACCCCCGGGGAGAGACCCAGTACTTC; CDR3aa: CASSPENPRGETQYF
v_gene: TRBV28; abundance: NA; d_gene: TRBD2; j_gene: TRBJ2-1; CDR3nt: TGTGCCAGCAGACCCGGACTAGCGGGATACAATGAGCAGTTCTTC; CDR3aa: CASRPGLAGYNEQFF
v_gene: TRBV4-2; abundance: NA; d_gene: NA; j_gene: TRBJ2-3; CDR3nt: TGTGCCAGCAGCCAGAGCAGACTACCCACAGATACGCAGTATTTT; CDR3aa: CASSQSRLPTDTQYF
v_gene: TRBV5-6; abundance: NA; d_gene: NA; j_gene: TRBJ2-7; CDR3nt: TGTGCCAGCAGCTTGATTAGCTCCTACGAGCAGTACTTC; CDR3aa: CASSLISSYEQYF
v_gene: TRBV7-2; abundance: NA; d_gene: NA; j_gene: TRBJ2-3; CDR3nt: TGTGCCAGCAGCTTTGGGCTGAGCACAGATACGCAGTATTTT; CDR3aa: CASSFGLSTDTQYF
v_gene: TRBV6-1; abundance: few; d_gene: NA; j_gene: TRBJ1-5; CDR3nt: TGTGCCAGTAACCAGGGGATTCGCAATCAGCCCCAGCATTTT; CDR3aa: CASNQGIRNQPQHF
v_gene: TRBV14; abundance: NA; d_gene: NA; j_gene: TRBJ2-7; CDR3nt: TGTGCCAGCAGCCAAGTAGGTGAGGGTGCTGAGGACGAGCAGTACTTC; CDR3aa: CASSQVGEGAEDEQYF
v_gene: TRBV5-4; abundance: NA; d_gene: TRBD1; j_gene: TRBJ2-3; CDR3nt: TGTGCCAGCAGCGGGGGACAGGGCCTCGAAGATACGCAGTATTTT; CDR3aa: CASSGGQGLEDTQYF